These T cell receptor beta chains were read from a single sample in a study of blood T cell repertoires in COVID-19. Clones were sequenced by immunoSEQ multiplex PCR, and TCRdb holds only the in-frame ones, with some missing. The profile shows around 250,000 clones, approximately 80% of them singletons. Sequenced sample: peripheral blood. The receptors were gathered from a human donor in a cohort sampled during active COVID-19. Each CDR3 is given with its conserved first and last residue. D genes are given only for firm matches. Where a row states a size, it is once, few, many or the class of an expanded clone; other rows omit it.

D: TRBD2; V: TRBV18; size: -; J: TRBJ2-1; DNA: TGTGCCAGCTCCCCGAATAGCGGGGGAAGGAATGAGCAGTTCTTC; CDR3: CASSPNSGGRNEQFF
D: -; V: TRBV24-1; size: -; J: TRBJ2-7; DNA: TGTGCCACCAGTGCCACAGGGCTCTACGAGCAGTACTTC; CDR3: CATSATGLYEQYF
D: -; V: TRBV7-2; size: -; J: TRBJ2-1; DNA: TGTGCCAGCAGCTTAGGTGGAGTAGCCAATGAGCAGTTCTTC; CDR3: CASSLGGVANEQFF
D: -; V: TRBV5-1; size: -; J: TRBJ2-7; DNA: TGCGCCAGCAGCTTGGGGGGCAGGGCTTCGACTCACGAGCAGTACTTC; CDR3: CASSLGGRASTHEQYF
D: TRBD1; V: TRBV6-5; size: -; J: TRBJ2-5; DNA: TGTGCCAGCAGTCTATCGAGGACAGGGGGGGAGACCCAGTACTTC; CDR3: CASSLSRTGGETQYF
D: -; V: TRBV5-1; size: -; J: TRBJ1-1; DNA: TGCGCCAGCAGCTTGGTGGCAGGGCTCGTGAACACTGAAGCTTTCTTT; CDR3: CASSLVAGLVNTEAFF
D: TRBD1; V: TRBV7-2; size: -; J: TRBJ1-2; DNA: TGTGCCAGCAGCTCGCAGGGGGTTGGGGGTGGCTACACCTTC; CDR3: CASSSQGVGGGYTF
D: TRBD1; V: TRBV29-1; size: -; J: TRBJ2-7; DNA: TGCAGCGTCGGACAGGGCAGCTCCTACGAGCAGTACTTC; CDR3: CSVGQGSSYEQYF
D: TRBD1; V: TRBV7-2; size: few; J: TRBJ2-7; DNA: TGTGCCAGCAGCCCGGACAGGGGGGCCTACGAGCAGTACTTC; CDR3: CASSPDRGAYEQYF
D: -; V: TRBV9; size: once; J: TRBJ1-4; DNA: TGTGCCAGCAATTCAGGGATAGTAGCTAATGAAAAACTGTTTTTT; CDR3: CASNSGIVANEKLFF
D: -; V: TRBV18; size: -; J: TRBJ1-1; DNA: TGTGCCAGCTCATTGAAAGCACTGAACACTGAAGCTTTCTTT; CDR3: CASSLKALNTEAFF
D: -; V: TRBV5-4; size: -; J: TRBJ1-1; DNA: TGTGCCAGCAGCGTAAATTTGAACACTGAAGCTTTCTTT; CDR3: CASSVNLNTEAFF
D: -; V: TRBV10-1; size: -; J: TRBJ2-7; DNA: TGCGCCAGCGCCCGGACCCGGGATAACGAGCAGTACTTC; CDR3: CASARTRDNEQYF
D: -; V: TRBV27; size: -; J: TRBJ2-7; DNA: TGTGCCAGCCGAGTTTTTGGTGGGGGCCGAAGCGAGCAGTACTTC; CDR3: CASRVFGGGRSEQYF
D: -; V: TRBV5-1; size: -; J: TRBJ2-5; DNA: TGCGCCAGCAGTCGTCTAGAGGGACTCGCCGGGGGGACCCAGTACTTC; CDR3: CASSRLEGLAGGTQYF
D: -; V: TRBV25-1; size: -; J: TRBJ1-3; DNA: TGTGCCAGCAGTGTAGGGGGTATTCGAGGAAACACCATATATTTT; CDR3: CASSVGGIRGNTIYF
D: TRBD1; V: TRBV10-3; size: -; J: TRBJ2-1; DNA: TGTGCCATCAGCGGACAGGGGGCTTACAATGAGCAGTTCTTC; CDR3: CAISGQGAYNEQFF
D: TRBD1; V: TRBV7-9; size: -; J: TRBJ1-1; DNA: TGTGCCAGCAGCCTTACAGGGGGGAACACTGAAGCTTTCTTT; CDR3: CASSLTGGNTEAFF
D: TRBD1; V: TRBV9; size: -; J: TRBJ1-4; DNA: TGTGCCAGCAGCGCCCCTTGGACAGGGCAAAATGAAAAACTGTTTTTT; CDR3: CASSAPWTGQNEKLFF
D: TRBD1; V: TRBV28; size: -; J: TRBJ1-5; DNA: TGTGCCAGCAGTTTAAGGTCAGGGGGCTATAACAATCAGCCCCAGCATTTT; CDR3: CASSLRSGGYNNQPQHF
D: TRBD1; V: TRBV6-5; size: -; J: TRBJ1-5; DNA: TGTGCCACCCAGGGGGACCATAGCAATCAGCCCCAGCATTTT; CDR3: CATQGDHSNQPQHF
D: -; V: TRBV7-2; size: -; J: TRBJ1-1; DNA: TGTGCCAGCAGCCTCTATGGGGGCGCTGAAGCTTTCTTT; CDR3: CASSLYGGAEAFF
D: TRBD1; V: TRBV19; size: once; J: TRBJ2-1; DNA: TGTGCCAGTAGTGGCCGCCGGGACAGAAGCTCCTACAATGAGCAGTTCTTC; CDR3: CASSGRRDRSSYNEQFF
D: TRBD1; V: TRBV7-6; size: -; J: TRBJ1-2; DNA: TGTGCCAGCAGCAATACAGGGGTCGGGTATTATGGCTACACCTTC; CDR3: CASSNTGVGYYGYTF